This TCR beta chain stems from a study of cytomegalovirus exposure and HLA in healthy donors. Study results and caveats: In a later analysis, TCR beta V- and J-gene trimming showed a link to a missense DCLRE1C variant. What was likely a sequencing artifact was a cluster of highly shared sequence variants.

The ends were cut back, 0 bases at V and 11 bases at J, with 11 bases in the middle. The germline gives CDR1 LGHNA, CDR2 YSLEER. The CDR3 sequence is 12 residues long. Primers included in the PCR were 60 Vbeta and 13 Jbeta primers. The repertoire was sequenced with immunoSEQ multiplex PCR; TCRdb's copy has only in-frame clones and lacks some. The data contain over 100,000 clones, 72% of them singletons. In the case of this clone: What it binds is not known.

This chain uses TRBV4-3 with TRBJ2-7; perhaps TRBD1 as D (6 bases). The TCR originated in a man aged 50-59 years in good health and CMV-seropositive. The sequenced sample consisted of PBMCs. DNA for the CDR3: TGCGCCAGCAGCCAAGATTGGGACAAAGAGTACTTC. Protein product: CASSQDWDKEYF.